The 11 T cell receptor beta chains presented below share a single source sample, sequenced in a study of blood T cell repertoires in COVID-19. Here immunoSEQ multiplex PCR was the method, and the copy in TCRdb shows in-frame clones only, minus some. There are some 130,000 clones in the sample; about 87% occur only once, and approximately 10% lies in the top ten. Sequenced sample: peripheral blood. Receptors originate from a man in his fifties with acute or convalescent COVID-19.

This rearrangement joins TRBV6-5 to TRBJ1-5; 8 nucleotides align to TRBD1. Germline V gene sequence: CDR1 MNHEY, CDR2 SVGAGI. With V trimmed by 6 bases and J by 5 bases, 9 bases remained unmatched. The CDR3 spans 15 residues. The CDR3 sequence: CASSLGQGLYQPQHF. The CDR3 DNA reads TGTGCCAGCAGCCTTGGACAGGGTTTATATCAGCCCCAGCATTTT.

This clone was seen a handful of times. The chain has TRBV3-1 (or the pseudogene TRBV3-2) and TRBJ2-2, with D uncertain. Germline-derived CDR1 and CDR2 are LGHDT and YNNKEL (reference sequence). The CDR3 loop spans 11 amino acids. Trimming cost V 3 bases and J 10 bases, with 6 bases left between them. The CDR3 nucleotides are TGTGCCAGCAGCCAGGTAGCGGAGCTGTTTTTT. This encodes CASSQVAELFF.

This clone has only a few counts. The chain couples TRBV4-2 to TRBJ2-2; 9 nucleotides match TRBD1. The CDR3 length is 20 residues. Germline values: CDR1 LGHNA, CDR2 YNFKEQ. J lost 0 bases, V lost 4 bases, and 15 bases had no gene match. The CDR3 DNA reads TGTGCCAGCAGCCGCAGTGTGATTTGGGGACAGGGACCGAACACCGGGGAGCTGTTTTTT. Translated, it gives CASSRSVIWGQGPNTGELFF.

The gene calls are TRBV3-1 (or the pseudogene TRBV3-2) and TRBJ2-3, with 13 bases identical to TRBD2. Germline-derived CDR1 and CDR2 are LGHDT and YNNKEL (reference sequence). This CDR3 has 18 residues. Germline trimming cut 1 base from V and 7 bases from J; bases unmatched to any gene: 11. The CDR3 DNA reads TGTGCCAGCAGCCAAGGACCCCCCACTAGCGGGGGGGCAAATACGCAGTATTTT. Its protein product is CASSQGPPTSGGANTQYF.

J is TRBJ2-1 and V is TRBV28, with 7 bases identical to TRBD1. With V trimmed by 6 bases and J by 6 bases, 8 bases remained unmatched. CDR1 is MDHEN, CDR2 SYDVKM, per germline. The CDR3 runs to 14 residues. CDR3 sequence reads: CASSIQQGLNEQFF. CDR3 bases: TGTGCCAGCAGCATTCAACAGGGGCTCAATGAGCAGTTCTTC. Full variable domain (missing parts from reference TRBV28 and TRBJ2-1): DVKVTQSSRYLVKRTGEKVFLECVQDMDHENMFWYRQDPGLGLRLIYFSYDVKMKEKGDIPEGYSVSREKKERFSLILESASTNQTSMYLCASSIQQGLNEQFFGPGTRLTVL.

The chain is built from TRBV18 and TRBJ1-4; tentatively, D is TRBD1 (5 bases). The CDR3 loop spans 15 amino acids. Trimming took 9 bases from V and 5 from J, leaving 19 bases between them. Germline-derived CDR1 and CDR2 are KGHSH and LQKENI. The CDR3 DNA reads TGTGCCAGTTCCATGGCTCACCGGGGGAATGAAAAACTGTTTTTT. Its translation is CASSMAHRGNEKLFF. Combining the CDR3 with reference TRBV18 and TRBJ1-4 gives the whole variable domain NAGVMQNPRHLVRRRGQEARLRCSPMKGHSHVYWYRQLPEEGLKFMVYLQKENIIDESGMPKERFSAEFPKEGPSILRIQQVVRGDSAAYFCASSMAHRGNEKLFFGSGTQLSVL.

The chain is built from TRBV6-6 and TRBJ2-7; weak D call: TRBD2 (6 bases). Trimming removed 8 bases at V and 9 bases at J, with 23 bases between. The CDR3 is made up of 14 amino acids. Germline V gene sequence: CDR1 MNHNY, CDR2 SVGAGI (reference sequence). The CDR3 reads CASAKPGSGARQYF. DNA of the CDR3: TGTGCCAGCGCCAAGCCGGGGTCGGGAGCGAGGCAGTACTTC.

This rearrangement joins TRBV2 to TRBJ1-5, with D hard to call. Germline V gives CDR1 SNHLY, CDR2 FYNNEI. The CDR3 runs to 13 residues. Deletions cut 1 base from V and 6 bases from J, with 7 bases between. For the CDR3, the DNA is TGTGCCAGCAGTGAAGAAAGCCTTCAGCCCCAGCATTTT. It specifies CASSEESLQPQHF.

This rearrangement joins TRBV5-1 to TRBJ2-1; maybe TRBD2 (6 bases). V was pared by 0 bases and J by 8 bases, with 9 bases between. This CDR3 has 13 amino acids. Germline CDR1 and CDR2: SGHRS and YFSETQ. The CDR3 loop reads CASSLGTKDEQFF. The CDR3 DNA reads TGCGCCAGCAGCTTGGGGACTAAAGATGAGCAGTTCTTC.

CDR3 DNA: TGTGCCAGAAGCTTGGGAGGGCCGGAGAGAACTGAAGCTTTCTTT. Translation: CARSLGGPERTEAFF. The chain combines TRBV5-3 with TRBJ1-1; D ambiguous. TRBV5-3 is an ORF, with its function uncertain. Trimming pared 0 bases from V and 5 bases from J, leaving 14 bases between. CDR3 length equals 15 residues.

This clone has only a few counts. This chain connects TRBV19 to TRBJ1-6; 9 bases fit TRBD1. Germline values: CDR1 LNHDA, CDR2 SQIVND (reference sequence). This CDR3 has 15 amino acids. V dropped 6 bases and J dropped 7; count of bases not matched to a gene: 7. CDR3 residues: CASRTTGGANSPLHF. The CDR3 nucleotides are TGTGCCAGTAGGACGACAGGGGGTGCCAATTCACCCCTCCACTTT.